The 17 T cell receptor beta chains in this list originate from one sample, sequenced in a study of blood T cell repertoires in COVID-19 (dated by TCRdb to the early 2020s). The library was prepared using the immunoSEQ multiplex PCR assay. TCRdb's version of the immuneACCESS table is confined to in-frame rearrangements and falls short of the full clone set. An unresolved V gene accounts for under half of the shortfall where checked; the remainder is of unknown origin. For this sample there are about 130,000 clones; approximately 80% appear just once. 10% to 15% of the sample comes from the top ten. Material: peripheral blood. The receptor set was obtained from a woman aged 60-75 years with acute or convalescent COVID-19.

This chain uses TRBV2 with TRBJ1-2, with 9 nucleotides matching TRBD1. Trimming cost V 9 bases and J 6 bases; bases outside gene matches: 14. From germline, CDR1 is SNHLY and CDR2 FYNNEI. This CDR3 has 15 amino acids. CDR3 in amino acids: CARSTDRGLIHGYTF. As DNA, the CDR3 is TGTGCCAGATCGACGGACAGGGGCCTAATACATGGCTACACCTTC. Variable domain in full (rest from reference TRBV2 and TRBJ1-2): EPEVTQTPSHQVTQMGQEVILRCVPISNHLYFYWYRQILGQKVEFLVSFYNNEISEKSEIFDDQFSVERPDGSNFTLKIRSTKLEDSAMYFCARSTDRGLIHGYTFGSGTRLTVV.

This clone turned up a few times. The genes are TRBV25-1 and TRBJ1-4; TRBD1 matches 7 bases. The CDR3 length is 15 residues. CDR1 is MGHDK, CDR2 SYGVNS, per germline. J gave up 4 bases and V 3 bases, and 5 bases lay outside the gene matches. CDR3 amino acids: CASSDTGTVNEKLFF. Written as DNA, the CDR3 is TGTGCCAGCAGTGATACCGGGACAGTTAATGAAAAACTGTTTTTT.

This chain uses TRBV19 with TRBJ2-2; TRBD2 matches 8 bases. Germline V gene sequence: CDR1 LNHDA, CDR2 SQIVND (reference sequence). The CDR3 sequence is 15 residues long. Losses at the gene ends were 4 bases for V and 5 bases for J; bases not matched to a gene: 6. The CDR3 nucleotides read TGTGCCAGTAGTAGGGGACTAGTCAGGACCGGGGAGCTGTTTTTT. Translated: CASSRGLVRTGELFF.

DNA for the CDR3: TGTGCCTCCCGGCCCGAAGGGGGCAATGAGCAGTTCTTC. Amino acid sequence: CASRPEGGNEQFF. V gene TRBV9 combines with J gene TRBJ2-1; D perhaps matches TRBD1 (6 bases). Germline V gene data show CDR1 as SGDLS and CDR2 as YYNGEE. CDR3 length equals 13 residues. Trimming shortened V by 10 bases and J by 6 bases, and 17 bases separated the two germline ends. Filled out from reference TRBV9 and TRBJ2-1, the complete variable domain reads DSGVTQTPKHLITATGQRVTLRCSPRSGDLSVYWYQQSLDQGLQFLIQYYNGEERAKGNILERFSAQQFPDLHSELNLSSLELGDSALYFCASRPEGGNEQFFGPGTRLTVL.

V is TRBV30 and J is TRBJ1-6, with a possible D match to TRBD1 (5 bases). Germline V gene sequence: CDR1 GTSNPN, CDR2 SVGIG (reference sequence). The CDR3 has 16 amino acids. Trimming removed 4 bases at V and 0 bases at J, with 13 bases between. The CDR3 nucleotides are TGTGCCTGGAACTTCGCGGGGCGCTCCTATAATTCACCCCTCCACTTT. The encoded protein is CAWNFAGRSYNSPLHF.

This chain links TRBV11-2 with TRBJ2-2, with TRBD1 matching 9 bases. V lost 2 bases, J lost 3 bases, and 7 bases stayed unmatched. There are 17 residues in the CDR3. Germline values: CDR1 SGHAT, CDR2 FQNNGV. The CDR3 loop is CASSLLMGQGHTGELFF. The CDR3 DNA follows: TGTGCCAGCAGCTTACTGATGGGACAGGGACACACCGGGGAGCTGTTTTTT.

As DNA, the CDR3 is TGTGCCAGCAGCTTCGGGACAGGGAGGGAAAAACTGTTTTTT. Its translation: CASSFGTGREKLFF. V gene TRBV5-4 combines with J gene TRBJ1-4, with 9 bases that match TRBD1. This CDR3 region has 14 residues. Unmatched junction bases numbered 4, after V lost 2 bases and J lost 8 bases. Germline-derived CDR1 and CDR2 are SGHNT and YYREEE (reference sequence). Filled out from reference TRBV5-4 and TRBJ1-4, the complete variable domain reads ETGVTQSPTHLIKTRGQQVTLRCSSQSGHNTVSWYQQALGQGPQFIFQYYREEENGRGNFPPRFSGLQFPNYSSELNVNALELDDSALYLCASSFGTGREKLFFGSGTQLSVL.

The chain uses TRBV9 and TRBJ1-1; 7 nucleotides agree with TRBD1. With V trimmed by 4 bases and J by 5 bases, 11 bases remained unmatched. The V gene's germline CDR1 is SGDLS and CDR2 YYNGEE. The CDR3 spans 15 residues. CDR3 amino acids: CASSTRQGVGTEAFF. The CDR3 DNA reads TGTGCCAGCAGCACCCGACAGGGAGTCGGGACTGAAGCTTTCTTT.

This clone was seen more than once but under ten times. This chain connects TRBV19 to TRBJ1-2, with TRBD1 as a possible D gene (6 bases). The germline CDR1 and CDR2 sequences are LNHDA and SQIVND (reference sequence). V lost 6 bases to trimming and J lost 8 bases, with 22 bases between them. CDR3 length: 15 residues. Written as DNA, the CDR3 is TGTGCCAGTAGCGCCCAGACAGGTGGTCTGTTGGGCTACACCTTC. It translates to CASSAQTGGLLGYTF.

The chain has TRBV28 and TRBJ1-3; unclear D gene. This CDR3 spans 13 amino acids. CDR1 MDHEN and CDR2 SYDVKM come from the germline V gene. Trimming removed 6 bases from V and 8 bases from J, with 14 bases in between. Here the CDR3 reads CASREGVLDTIYF. The CDR3 DNA follows: TGTGCCAGCAGGGAGGGAGTTTTAGACACCATATATTTT.

This clone has more than one count but fewer than ten. The chain recombines TRBV6-5 with TRBJ2-3; 7 bases map to TRBD1. This CDR3 has 15 residues. Germline assignment: CDR1 MNHEY and CDR2 SVGAGI. The V gene end was trimmed by 6 bases and the J gene end by 5 bases; junction bases not matched to a gene: 11. DNA of the CDR3: TGTGCCAGCAGCCCCGACAGGGTCAGGGGAGATACGCAGTATTTT. It encodes CASSPDRVRGDTQYF.

The J gene is TRBJ2-1, the V gene TRBV19, with 14 bases fitting TRBD2. The CDR3 contains 18 residues. J was trimmed by 6 bases and V by 4 bases; bases with no gene match: 11. Germline assignment: CDR1 LNHDA and CDR2 SQIVND (reference sequence). The CDR3 sequence: CASSTRPPTSGGANEQFF. CDR3 in DNA: TGTGCCAGTAGTACCCGACCCCCGACTAGCGGGGGGGCCAATGAGCAGTTCTTC.

V gene TRBV3-1 (or the pseudogene TRBV3-2) combines with J gene TRBJ1-1; TRBD1 might be the D (6 bases). The V gene's germline CDR1 is LGHDT and CDR2 YNNKEL (reference sequence). The CDR3 has 12 residues. V lost 5 bases to trimming and J lost 8 bases, with 12 bases between them. CDR3 protein: CASSSTGTEAFF. The CDR3 region has the DNA TGTGCCAGCAGCTCAACAGGGACCGAAGCTTTCTTT.

This clone has only a few counts. The J gene is TRBJ2-1, the V gene TRBV9, with a weak D call TRBD2 (5 bases). This CDR3 is 17 amino acids long. Germline V gene sequence: CDR1 SGDLS, CDR2 YYNGEE. Trimming cost V 3 bases and J 5 bases, with 21 bases left between them. CDR3 protein: CASSARGGGQANNEQFF. CDR3 DNA: TGTGCCAGCAGCGCTAGAGGAGGCGGGCAGGCTAACAATGAGCAGTTCTTC.

This chain links TRBV28 with TRBJ2-2; D may be TRBD2 (6 bases). CDR1 is MDHEN, CDR2 SYDVKM, per germline. The ends were cut back, 2 bases at V and 7 bases at J, with 11 bases in the middle. The CDR3 is 14 amino acids. CDR3 coding DNA: TGTGCCAGCAGTTTAGGGCGGGGAGGCGGGGAGCTGTTTTTT. Residues: CASSLGRGGGELFF.

V usage is TRBV5-6 and J usage is TRBJ2-1; D might be TRBD1 (6 bases). Trimming took 3 bases from V and 7 from J, leaving 8 bases between them. The CDR3 covers 12 residues. Per the germline V gene, CDR1 is SGHDT and CDR2 is YYEEEE. CDR3 sequence: CASSWTANEQFF. The CDR3 nucleotides read TGTGCCAGCAGCTGGACAGCGAATGAGCAGTTCTTC.

The chain uses TRBV15 and TRBJ2-1; D gene uncertain. The germline V gene has CDR1 LNHNV and CDR2 YYDKDF (reference sequence). This CDR3 has 12 residues. V was trimmed by 2 bases and J by 7 bases, leaving 6 bases between them. The CDR3 loop is CATSRLLNEQFF. CDR3 bases: TGTGCCACCAGCAGACTTTTGAATGAGCAGTTCTTC.